Presented here are 21 T cell receptor beta chains from one specimen sequenced in a study of cytomegalovirus exposure and HLA in healthy donors. With 60 Vbeta and 13 Jbeta primers, the PCR was carried out. Method: immunoSEQ multiplex PCR; TCRdb's copy keeps in-frame clones and lacks some. The repertoire includes hundreds of thousands of clones, less than 85% of them detected once, and around 0.63% sits in the top ten. Sequenced sample: PBMCs. These receptor sequences come from a man aged 18 to 30 in good health and CMV-seronegative.

Note on this clone: This sample also contains other DNA sequences that code for the same CDR3. The chain is built from TRBV27 and TRBJ1-2; 8 bases agree with TRBD1. With 4 bases clipped from V and 8 bases from J, the junction kept 6 bases outside the gene matches. The CDR3 runs to 13 residues. Germline-derived CDR1 and CDR2 are MNHEY and SMNVEV (reference sequence). CDR3 amino acids: CASSSGQGGGYTF. In nucleotides, the CDR3 is TGTGCCAGCAGTTCCGGACAGGGCGGGGGCTACACCTTC.

The V and J genes are TRBV18 and TRBJ2-5; D remains ambiguous. V was trimmed by 3 bases and J by 3 bases, leaving 11 bases between them. Germline CDR1 is KGHSH and CDR2 is LQKENI. The CDR3 covers 14 residues. The CDR3 sequence is CASSPTEQKETQYF. CDR3 coding DNA: TGTGCCAGCTCACCCACAGAACAGAAAGAGACCCAGTACTTC.

The chain couples TRBV2 to TRBJ1-1; D not certain. V lost 9 bases, J lost 1 base, and 6 bases lay in between. The CDR3 sequence is 11 residues long. Per the germline V gene, CDR1 is SNHLY and CDR2 is FYNNEI. CDR3 residues: CARNKNTEAFF. CDR3 in DNA: TGTGCCAGAAACAAGAACACTGAAGCTTTCTTT.

This chain joins TRBV5-8 and TRBJ2-5; 9 bases fit TRBD1. J was trimmed by 5 bases and V by 0 bases; bases with no gene match: 11. The germline V gene encodes CDR1 SGHTS and CDR2 YDEGEE. This CDR3 contains 17 residues. The chain's CDR3 is CASSLGLGTGRQETQYF. CDR3 sequence (DNA): TGTGCCAGCAGCTTGGGATTGGGGACAGGGAGGCAGGAGACCCAGTACTTC.

The chain couples TRBV11-2 to TRBJ2-7, with D maybe TRBD2 (5 bases). V was pared by 4 bases and J by 1 base, with 8 bases between. From germline, CDR1 is SGHAT and CDR2 FQNNGV. The CDR3 is 13 residues long. CDR3 coding DNA: TGTGCCAGCAGCTGGAGCGGATCCTACGAGCAGTACTTC. Its translation is CASSWSGSYEQYF.

The chain links TRBV7-6 to TRBJ2-2, with D hard to call. The CDR3 consists of 14 residues. Germline-derived CDR1 and CDR2 are SGHVS and FNYEAQ. Trimming stripped 0 bases from V and 6 bases from J, with 8 bases between. CDR3 sequence (DNA): TGTGCCAGCAGCTTAGCTATTGAGGCCGGGGAGCTGTTTTTT. Residues: CASSLAIEAGELFF.

The CDR3 here is CASSLVAEQYF. As DNA, the CDR3 is TGTGCCAGCAGTTTAGTGGCAGAGCAGTACTTC. The chain couples TRBV28 to TRBJ2-7; D remains ambiguous. The CDR3 totals 11 residues. Germline V CDR1 and CDR2: MDHEN, SYDVKM. V lost 2 bases, J lost 7 bases, and 6 bases lay in between.

The chain recombines TRBV6-1 with TRBJ2-7; 8 bases line up with TRBD2. Trimming took 10 bases from V and 4 from J; bases not matched to a gene: 9. CDR3 size: 13 residues. Germline lookup yields CDR1 MNHNS and CDR2 SASEGT. The CDR3 DNA reads TGTGCCACACGGGTGACTAGCGAGTACGAGCAGTACTTC. This sequence encodes CATRVTSEYEQYF.

This chain links TRBV7-9 with TRBJ2-4; TRBD1 matches 9 bases. With V trimmed by 3 bases and J by 1 base, 7 bases remained unmatched. Germline V gene sequence: CDR1 SEHNR, CDR2 FQNEAQ (reference sequence). This CDR3 comprises 17 residues. The CDR3 sequence is CASSFFGTGLAKNIQYF. The CDR3, as DNA: TGTGCCAGCAGCTTCTTTGGGACAGGGTTGGCCAAAAACATTCAGTACTTC.

This clone occurred a few times. The genes are TRBV2 and TRBJ2-1; possible D gene TRBD1, 6 bases. The V end lost 6 bases, the J end lost 2 bases, and 17 bases lay between the germline ends. The germline gives CDR1 SNHLY, CDR2 FYNNEI. This CDR3 is built from 16 residues. The DNA of the CDR3 is TGTGCCAGCAGGGGGAACAGGGATGGCGCCTACAATGAGCAGTTCTTC. Protein: CASRGNRDGAYNEQFF.

The rearrangement uses TRBV5-1 and TRBJ2-5, with TRBD2 matching 12 bases. The closer fit of TRBJ2-7 to the DNA end suggests the J call may be wrong. This CDR3 has 15 amino acids. The germline V gene has CDR1 SGHRS and CDR2 YFSETQ. CDR3 loop: CASSLLAGGSYEQYF. Here the CDR3 DNA reads TGCGCCAGCAGCTTACTAGCGGGGGGCTCCTACGAGCAGTACTTC.

The CDR3 loop is CASSLLGANTEAFF. The CDR3 bases are TGTGCCAGCAGCTTGCTGGGGGCAAACACTGAAGCTTTCTTT. The rearrangement links TRBV7-8 to TRBJ1-1, with D perhaps matching TRBD1 (6 bases). This CDR3 has 14 residues. V lost 3 bases to trimming and J lost 2 bases, with 10 bases between them. Germline CDR1 and CDR2: SGHVS and FQNEAQ.

This clone came up a few times. This chain connects TRBV7-8 to TRBJ2-1; D remains ambiguous. The germline CDR1 and CDR2 sequences are SGHVS and FQNEAQ. CDR3 length equals 11 residues. V was trimmed by 5 bases and J by 8 bases, leaving 7 bases between them. DNA for the CDR3: TGTGCCAGCAGCCCCTCCTATGAGCAGTTCTTC. It specifies CASSPSYEQFF.

This rearrangement joins TRBV5-1 to TRBJ2-7, with TRBD2 matching 8 bases. V was pared by 0 bases and J by 6 bases, with 11 bases of the junction left unmatched. Germline V gene lookup returns CDR1 SGHRS and CDR2 YFSETQ. The CDR3 extends over 16 amino acids. CDR3 in amino acids: CASSLVPTTSGGEQYF. The DNA of the CDR3 is TGCGCCAGCAGCTTGGTCCCCACTACTAGCGGAGGCGAGCAGTACTTC.

This chain connects TRBV11-1 to TRBJ2-2; possible D gene TRBD2, 7 bases. With 5 bases removed from V and 1 base from J, the gap between germline ends came to 14 bases. The CDR3 has 16 residues. Germline V CDR1 and CDR2: SGHAT, FQDESV (reference sequence). In DNA, the CDR3 is TGTGCCAGCAGCCCCGGGGGGCGGGAGAACACCGGGGAGCTGTTTTTT. It is translated as CASSPGGRENTGELFF.

Only a few counts were recorded for this clone. This sequence joins TRBV28 and TRBJ1-1, with a possible D match to TRBD1 (5 bases). The germline gives CDR1 MDHEN, CDR2 SYDVKM. The CDR3 has 14 residues. Trimming pared 4 bases from V and 1 base from J, leaving 10 bases between. Written as DNA, the CDR3 is TGTGCCAGCAGTTCCCCAGGACAGAACACTGAAGCTTTCTTT. Protein sequence: CASSSPGQNTEAFF. Using reference TRBV28 and TRBJ1-1 for the parts outside the CDR3, the full variable domain is DVKVTQSSRYLVKRTGEKVFLECVQDMDHENMFWYRQDPGLGLRLIYFSYDVKMKEKGDIPEGYSVSREKKERFSLILESASTNQTSMYLCASSSPGQNTEAFFGQGTRLTVV.

This clone was seen a few times. This chain links TRBV10-2 with TRBJ1-1, with no clear D. Germline loops: CDR1 WSHSY, CDR2 SAAADI. The ends were cut back, 3 bases at V and 5 bases at J, with 10 bases in the middle. The CDR3 loop spans 13 amino acids. CDR3: CASSDSWYTEAFF. The CDR3 DNA reads TGCGCCAGCAGTGACAGTTGGTATACTGAAGCTTTCTTT.

The genes are TRBV29-1 and TRBJ2-7; D remains ambiguous. The CDR3 contains 11 residues. V was trimmed by 8 bases and J by 7 bases, leaving 15 bases between them. Germline values: CDR1 SQVTM, CDR2 ANQGSEA. CDR3 protein: CSIRVTVEQYF. CDR3 bases: TGCAGCATACGAGTTACGGTGGAGCAGTACTTC.

The chain uses TRBV7-9 and TRBJ2-5; D is possibly TRBD2 (5 bases). The better agreement between TRBJ2-7 and the DNA end casts doubt on the J call. The germline V gene encodes CDR1 SEHNR and CDR2 FQNEAQ (reference sequence). This CDR3 has 14 residues. The CDR3 sequence: CASSLAGESYEQYF. The DNA of the CDR3 is TGTGCCAGCAGCTTAGCGGGAGAATCCTACGAGCAGTACTTC.

This clone came up once. V and J are TRBV19 and TRBJ2-2; D is perhaps TRBD1 (5 bases). CDR1 and CDR2 (germline): LNHDA, SQIVND (reference sequence). This CDR3 is built from 15 residues. The V gene lost 5 bases and the J gene lost 3 bases, with 13 bases spanning the gap. CDR3 loop: CASSERQSHTGELFF. The CDR3 region has the DNA TGTGCCAGTAGTGAAAGACAGTCGCACACCGGGGAGCTGTTTTTT.

Written as DNA, the CDR3 is TGTGCCAGCAGTGAATTGTCGGGGGTGTTTGGGTACGAGCAGTACTTC. Residues: CASSELSGVFGYEQYF. The rearrangement uses TRBV25-1 and TRBJ2-7, with D possibly being TRBD2 (6 bases). The germline V gene has CDR1 MGHDK and CDR2 SYGVNS. The CDR3 loop spans 16 amino acids. The germline V and J ends were trimmed by 1 base and 4 bases, with 17 bases remaining between them.